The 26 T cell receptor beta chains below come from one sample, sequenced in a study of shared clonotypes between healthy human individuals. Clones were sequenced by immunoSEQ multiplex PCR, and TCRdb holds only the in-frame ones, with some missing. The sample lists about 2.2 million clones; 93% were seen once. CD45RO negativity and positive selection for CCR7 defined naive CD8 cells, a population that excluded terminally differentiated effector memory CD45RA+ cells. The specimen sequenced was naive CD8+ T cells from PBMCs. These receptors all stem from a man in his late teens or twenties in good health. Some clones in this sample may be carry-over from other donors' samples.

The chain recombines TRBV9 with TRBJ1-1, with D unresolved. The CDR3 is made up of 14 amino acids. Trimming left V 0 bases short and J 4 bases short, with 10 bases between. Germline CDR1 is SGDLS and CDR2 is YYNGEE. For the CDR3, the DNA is TGTGCCAGCAGCGTAGGTTTCGGCGGCACTGAAGCTTTCTTT. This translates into CASSVGFGGTEAFF.

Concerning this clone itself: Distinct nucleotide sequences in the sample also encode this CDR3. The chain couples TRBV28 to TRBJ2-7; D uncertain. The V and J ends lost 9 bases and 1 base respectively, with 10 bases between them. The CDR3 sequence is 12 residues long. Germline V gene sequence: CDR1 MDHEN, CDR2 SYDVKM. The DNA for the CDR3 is TGTGCCAGTTCCTGGAGTTCCTACGAGCAGTACTTC. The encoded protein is CASSWSSYEQYF.

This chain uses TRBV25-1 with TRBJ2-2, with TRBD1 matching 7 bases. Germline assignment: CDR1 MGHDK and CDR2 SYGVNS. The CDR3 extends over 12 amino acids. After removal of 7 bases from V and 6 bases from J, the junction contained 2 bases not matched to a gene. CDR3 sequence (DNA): TGTGCCAGCACAAGGGGGCCCGGGGAGCTGTTTTTT. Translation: CASTRGPGELFF.

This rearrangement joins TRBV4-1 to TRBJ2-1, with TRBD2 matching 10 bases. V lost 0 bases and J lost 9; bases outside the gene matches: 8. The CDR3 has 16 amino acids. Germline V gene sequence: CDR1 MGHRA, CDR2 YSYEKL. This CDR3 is CASSQEREWTSGEQFF. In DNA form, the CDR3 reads TGCGCCAGCAGCCAAGAAAGGGAGTGGACTAGCGGTGAGCAGTTCTTC.

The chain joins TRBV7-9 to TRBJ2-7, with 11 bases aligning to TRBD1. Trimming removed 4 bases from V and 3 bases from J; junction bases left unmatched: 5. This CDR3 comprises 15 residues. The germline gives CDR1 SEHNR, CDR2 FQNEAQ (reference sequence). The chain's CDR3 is CASSYGQGAVYEQYF. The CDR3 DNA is TGTGCCAGCAGCTACGGACAGGGGGCCGTCTACGAGCAGTACTTC.

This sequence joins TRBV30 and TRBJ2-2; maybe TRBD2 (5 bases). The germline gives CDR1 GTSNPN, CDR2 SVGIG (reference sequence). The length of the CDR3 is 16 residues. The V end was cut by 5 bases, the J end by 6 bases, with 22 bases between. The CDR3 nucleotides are TGTGCCTGGGATCTTCCGTGGAGAGGGCCGTCCGGGGAGCTGTTTTTT. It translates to CAWDLPWRGPSGELFF.

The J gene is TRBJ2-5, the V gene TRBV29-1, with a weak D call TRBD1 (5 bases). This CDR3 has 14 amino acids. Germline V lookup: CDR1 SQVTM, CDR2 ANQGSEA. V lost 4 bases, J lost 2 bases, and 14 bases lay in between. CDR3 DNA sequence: TGCAGCGTTGTCTCAGGGCCCGGGCAAGAGACCCAGTACTTC. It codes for CSVVSGPGQETQYF.

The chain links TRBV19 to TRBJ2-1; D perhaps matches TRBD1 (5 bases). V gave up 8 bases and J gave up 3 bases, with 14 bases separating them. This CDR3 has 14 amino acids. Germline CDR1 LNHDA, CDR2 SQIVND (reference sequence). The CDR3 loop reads CASAWGLSYNEQFF. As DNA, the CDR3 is TGTGCCAGTGCATGGGGCCTCAGCTACAATGAGCAGTTCTTC.

The CDR3 nucleotides read TGTGCTAGTGGGACTAGCGGGTACGAGCAGTACTTC. Protein product: CASGTSGYEQYF. This chain links TRBV12-5 with TRBJ2-7, with TRBD2 matching over 10 bases. V trimming: 6 bases; J trimming: 4 bases; junction bases outside the gene matches: 0. The CDR3 extends over 12 amino acids. CDR1 and CDR2 (germline): LGHNT, FRNRAP.

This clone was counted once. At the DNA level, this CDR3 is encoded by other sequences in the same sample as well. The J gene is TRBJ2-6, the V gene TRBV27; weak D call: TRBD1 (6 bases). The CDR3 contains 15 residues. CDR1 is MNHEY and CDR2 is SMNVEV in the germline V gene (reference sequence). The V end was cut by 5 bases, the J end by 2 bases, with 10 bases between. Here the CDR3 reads CASSLTGPGANVLTF. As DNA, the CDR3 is TGTGCCAGCAGTCTAACAGGGCCTGGGGCCAACGTCCTGACTTTC.

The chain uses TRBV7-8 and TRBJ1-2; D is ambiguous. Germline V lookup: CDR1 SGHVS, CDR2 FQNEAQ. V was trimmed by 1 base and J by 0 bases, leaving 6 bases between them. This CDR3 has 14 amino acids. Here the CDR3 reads CASSLEGTNYGYTF. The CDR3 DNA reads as TGTGCCAGCAGCTTAGAAGGGACTAACTATGGCTACACCTTC.

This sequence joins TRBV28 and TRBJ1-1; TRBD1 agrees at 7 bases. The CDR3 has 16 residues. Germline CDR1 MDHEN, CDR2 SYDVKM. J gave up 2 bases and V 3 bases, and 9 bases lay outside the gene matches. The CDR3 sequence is CASSLPFTGANTEAFF. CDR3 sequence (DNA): TGTGCCAGCAGTTTGCCTTTCACAGGGGCCAACACTGAAGCTTTCTTT.

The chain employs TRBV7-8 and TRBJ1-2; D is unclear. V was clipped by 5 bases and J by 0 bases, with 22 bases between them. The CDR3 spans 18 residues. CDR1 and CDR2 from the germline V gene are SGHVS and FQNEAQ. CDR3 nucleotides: TGTGCCAGCAGCCAATCTCCCCGGGATCCTCTTTCTAACTATGGCTACACCTTC. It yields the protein CASSQSPRDPLSNYGYTF.

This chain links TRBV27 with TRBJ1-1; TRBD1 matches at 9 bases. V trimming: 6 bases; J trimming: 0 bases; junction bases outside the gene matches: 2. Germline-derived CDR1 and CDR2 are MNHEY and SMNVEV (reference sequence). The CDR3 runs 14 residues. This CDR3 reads CASRGTGMNTEAFF. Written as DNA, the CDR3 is TGTGCCAGCAGGGGGACAGGGATGAACACTGAAGCTTTCTTT.

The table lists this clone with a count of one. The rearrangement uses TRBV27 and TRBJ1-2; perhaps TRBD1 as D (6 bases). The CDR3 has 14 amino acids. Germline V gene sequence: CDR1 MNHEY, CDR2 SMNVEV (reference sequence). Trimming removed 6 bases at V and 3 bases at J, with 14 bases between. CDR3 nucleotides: TGTGCCAGCAGACCTACAGGGAGGGACTATGGCTACACCTTC. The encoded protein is CASRPTGRDYGYTF.

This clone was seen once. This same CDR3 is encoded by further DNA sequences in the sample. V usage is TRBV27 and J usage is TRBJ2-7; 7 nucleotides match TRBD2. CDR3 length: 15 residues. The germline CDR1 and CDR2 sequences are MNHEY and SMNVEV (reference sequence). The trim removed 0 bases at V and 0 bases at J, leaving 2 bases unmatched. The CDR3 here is CASSLSRGSSYEQYF. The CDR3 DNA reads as TGTGCCAGCAGTTTATCCCGCGGGAGCTCCTACGAGCAGTACTTC.

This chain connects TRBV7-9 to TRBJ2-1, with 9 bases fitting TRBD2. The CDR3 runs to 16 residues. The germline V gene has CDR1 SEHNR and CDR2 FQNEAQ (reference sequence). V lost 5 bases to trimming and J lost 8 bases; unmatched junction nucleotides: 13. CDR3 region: CASSAVGTSLGHEQFF. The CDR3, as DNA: TGTGCCAGCAGCGCAGTGGGGACTAGCCTAGGTCATGAGCAGTTCTTC.

CDR3 nucleotide sequence: TGTGCCAGCAGCTTGGACGGACTAGCGGCCTACGAGCAGTACTTC. Translated: CASSLDGLAAYEQYF. The chain recombines TRBV7-9 with TRBJ2-7; 10 nucleotides align to TRBD2. This CDR3 has 15 amino acids. V lost 3 bases and J lost 2; bases outside the gene matches: 4. Per the germline V gene, CDR1 is SEHNR and CDR2 is FQNEAQ (reference sequence).

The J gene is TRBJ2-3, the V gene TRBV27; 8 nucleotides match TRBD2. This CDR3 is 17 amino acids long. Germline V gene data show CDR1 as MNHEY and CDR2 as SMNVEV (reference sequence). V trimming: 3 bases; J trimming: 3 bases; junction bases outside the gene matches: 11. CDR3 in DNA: TGTGCCAGCAGTTTCCGGACTAGCTCTCGACGTACAGATACGCAGTATTTT. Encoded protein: CASSFRTSSRRTDTQYF.

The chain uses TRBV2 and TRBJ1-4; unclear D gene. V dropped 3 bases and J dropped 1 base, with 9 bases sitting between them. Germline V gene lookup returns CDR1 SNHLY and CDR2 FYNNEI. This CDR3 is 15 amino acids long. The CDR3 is CASSEFGRTNEKLFF. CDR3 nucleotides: TGTGCCAGCAGTGAGTTTGGCAGAACTAATGAAAAACTGTTTTTT.

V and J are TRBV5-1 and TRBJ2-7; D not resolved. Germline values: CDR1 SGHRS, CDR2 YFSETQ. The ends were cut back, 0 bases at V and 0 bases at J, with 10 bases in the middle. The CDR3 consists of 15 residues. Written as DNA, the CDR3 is TGCGCCAGCAGCTTGGGACAAATGAACTCCTACGAGCAGTACTTC. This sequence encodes CASSLGQMNSYEQYF.

CDR3 protein: CASSQVGVDEQFF. Written as DNA, the CDR3 is TGCGCCAGCAGCCAAGTGGGGGTAGATGAGCAGTTCTTC. The chain uses TRBV4-1 and TRBJ2-1, with D perhaps given as TRBD1 or TRBD2 (5 bases each). The CDR3 consists of 13 residues. V gave up 1 base and J gave up 8 bases, with 9 bases separating them. Germline assignment: CDR1 MGHRA and CDR2 YSYEKL.

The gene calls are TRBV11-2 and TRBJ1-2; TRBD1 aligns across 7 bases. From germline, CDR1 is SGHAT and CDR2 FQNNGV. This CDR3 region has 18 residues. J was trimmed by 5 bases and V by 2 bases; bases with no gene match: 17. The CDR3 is CASSLRWGQRGNAYGYTF. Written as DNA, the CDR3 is TGTGCCAGCAGCTTACGGTGGGGACAGCGGGGGAATGCGTATGGCTACACCTTC.

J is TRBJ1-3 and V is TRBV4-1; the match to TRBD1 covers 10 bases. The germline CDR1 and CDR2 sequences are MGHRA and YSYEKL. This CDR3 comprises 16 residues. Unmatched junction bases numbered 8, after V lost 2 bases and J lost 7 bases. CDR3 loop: CASSQPLRTGGNTIYF. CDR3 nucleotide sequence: TGCGCCAGCAGCCAACCACTTAGGACAGGGGGGAACACCATATATTTT.

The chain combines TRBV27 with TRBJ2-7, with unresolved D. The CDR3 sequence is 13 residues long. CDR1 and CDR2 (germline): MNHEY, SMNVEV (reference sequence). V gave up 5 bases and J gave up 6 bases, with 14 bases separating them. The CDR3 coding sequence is TGTGCCAGCAGTCCTCATATGTTAGGCGAGCAGTACTTC. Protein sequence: CASSPHMLGEQYF.

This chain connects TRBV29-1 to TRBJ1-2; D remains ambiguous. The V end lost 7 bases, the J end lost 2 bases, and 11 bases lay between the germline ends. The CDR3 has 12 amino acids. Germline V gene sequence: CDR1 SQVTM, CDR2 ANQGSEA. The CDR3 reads CSADTENYGYTF. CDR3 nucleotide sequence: TGCAGCGCTGACACGGAAAACTATGGCTACACCTTC.